Below, one T cell receptor (beta chain) is given with its context. This sample stems from a study of blood T cell repertoires in COVID-19. Turning to the study itself: There were acute and convalescent COVID-19 samples, and they came from the United States, Italy and Spain. T cells, B-cell-depleted T cells, or PBMCs provided the cDNA or gDNA that served as material.

Per the germline V gene, CDR1 is MNHEY and CDR2 is SVGAGI. V lost 6 bases, J lost 8 bases, and 9 bases stayed unmatched. This CDR3 region has 14 residues. In the original workflow: The assay estimated nucleated cells by amplifying reference gene primers. Measured with immunoSEQ multiplex PCR; TCRdb has only the in-frame clones, and not every one. V and J calls and clone size are those listed in that table; D and trimming were worked out from the DNA. In the table there are 170,000 or so clones, around nine tenths of which are singletons. The J gene is TRBJ1-2, the V gene TRBV6-5, with 10 nucleotides matching TRBD1. Sequencing was carried out using peripheral blood. This clonotype was sampled from a man aged 45-60 years with acute or convalescent COVID-19. The CDR3 DNA sequence: TGTGCCAGCAGCGAGGGACAGGGGACGGGAGGCTACACCTTC. Protein product: CASSEGQGTGGYTF.